The 22 T cell receptor beta chains in this list originate from one sample, sequenced in a study of cytomegalovirus exposure and HLA in healthy donors. Sequencing was performed with immunoSEQ multiplex PCR; in TCRdb, only in-frame clones are kept and a portion is missing. The data show around 220,000 clones, 80% to 85% seen once. The sample was PBMCs. Every receptor here comes from a woman aged 25 to 39 in good health and CMV-seropositive.

This chain joins TRBV7-6 and TRBJ2-7; 8 nucleotides align to TRBD1. This CDR3 region has 14 residues. Trimming removed 2 bases from V and 2 bases from J; junction bases left unmatched: 2. Per the germline V gene, CDR1 is SGHVS and CDR2 is FNYEAQ. The CDR3 bases are TGTGCCAGCAGCTTACAACAGGGGGCCTACGAGCAGTACTTC. This sequence encodes CASSLQQGAYEQYF.

This clone was seen ten or more times. The J gene is TRBJ1-2, the V gene TRBV18, with 7 bases fitting TRBD1. Germline CDR1 KGHSH, CDR2 LQKENI. This CDR3 comprises 17 residues. V lost 3 bases to trimming and J lost 5 bases; unmatched junction nucleotides: 15. The CDR3 coding sequence is TGTGCCAGCTCACCTTCATCTCGACAGGGCGGGGAGTATGGCTACACCTTC. The encoded protein is CASSPSSRQGGEYGYTF.

The V and J genes are TRBV19 and TRBJ1-1, with unresolved D. Germline V gene data show CDR1 as LNHDA and CDR2 as SQIVND (reference sequence). Trimming stripped 3 bases from V and 1 base from J, with 12 bases between. The CDR3 length is 15 residues. CDR3 sequence: CASSMFYRANTEAFF. CDR3 bases: TGTGCCAGTAGTATGTTCTACCGTGCGAACACTGAAGCTTTCTTT.

This clone was counted a few times. This rearrangement joins TRBV30 to TRBJ2-7; 13 bases map to TRBD2. The germline CDR1 and CDR2 sequences are GTSNPN and SVGIG (reference sequence). The CDR3 spans 11 residues. The V gene end was trimmed by 5 bases and the J gene end by 10 bases; junction bases not matched to a gene: 2. CDR3 DNA sequence: TGTGCCTGGGGGACTAGCGGGATTCAGTACTTC. It specifies CAWGTSGIQYF.

This clone has just a few counts. V usage is TRBV5-8 and J usage is TRBJ1-1, with no clear D. V was cut by 2 bases and J by 2 bases, with 7 bases left in between. The CDR3 has 13 amino acids. Germline-derived CDR1 and CDR2 are SGHTS and YDEGEE. DNA of the CDR3: TGTGCCAGCAGCTTCGCACAAAACACTGAAGCTTTCTTT. It yields the protein CASSFAQNTEAFF. Together with reference TRBV5-8 and TRBJ1-1, the CDR3 gives the full variable domain: EAGVTQSPTHLIKTRGQQATLRCSPISGHTSVYWYQQALGLGLQFLLWYDEGEERNRGNFPPRFSGRQFPNYSSELNVNALELEDSALYLCASSFAQNTEAFFGQGTRLTVV.

V usage is TRBV29-1 and J usage is TRBJ2-1, with 8 nucleotides matching TRBD2. Germline CDR1 is SQVTM and CDR2 is ANQGSEA. This CDR3 has 13 residues. The trim removed 5 bases at V and 0 bases at J, leaving 0 bases unmatched. In DNA, the CDR3 is TGCAGCGTTAGCGGGAGCTCCTACAATGAGCAGTTCTTC. This sequence encodes CSVSGSSYNEQFF.

A few counts support this clone. The rearrangement uses TRBV9 and TRBJ2-3; 7 bases are a match to TRBD2. CDR3 length equals 14 residues. Trimming cost V 6 bases and J 2 bases; bases outside gene matches: 6. Germline CDR1 and CDR2: SGDLS and YYNGEE. The CDR3 here is CASTSAGITDTQYF. The CDR3 coding sequence is TGTGCCAGCACCTCAGCGGGGATCACAGATACGCAGTATTTT.

The chain carries TRBV23-1 and TRBJ1-2; 8 bases agree with TRBD1. TRBV23-1 is known as an ORF, though its function is uncertain. There are 12 residues in the CDR3. V trimming: 7 bases; J trimming: 8 bases; junction bases outside the gene matches: 6. The CDR3 is CASTPTGDGYTF. DNA for the CDR3: TGCGCCAGCACCCCGACAGGGGACGGCTACACCTTC.

The chain recombines TRBV9 with TRBJ2-2, with D uncertain. V was clipped by 5 bases and J by 3 bases, with 8 bases between them. This CDR3 is 13 amino acids long. Germline V gives CDR1 SGDLS, CDR2 YYNGEE. The CDR3 loop reads CASRVPDTGELFF. CDR3 coding DNA: TGTGCCAGCAGGGTCCCTGACACCGGGGAGCTGTTTTTT.

The chain couples TRBV9 to TRBJ2-3; D is possibly TRBD1 or TRBD2 (7 bases each). The germline gives CDR1 SGDLS, CDR2 YYNGEE. V lost 0 bases and J 6 bases, leaving 17 bases between the germline ends. The CDR3 loop spans 16 amino acids. The CDR3 DNA is TGTGCCAGCAGCGTAGGGGGAAGCGGGACAGACGATACGCAGTATTTT. Its translation is CASSVGGSGTDDTQYF.

The V gene is TRBV11-2, the J gene TRBJ2-7; perhaps TRBD2 as D (6 bases). Trimming pared 5 bases from V and 3 bases from J, leaving 14 bases between. This CDR3 is built from 14 residues. Germline V gives CDR1 SGHAT, CDR2 FQNNGV. CDR3 sequence (DNA): TGTGCCAGCAGCACGACTAGGGCGATCTACGAGCAGTACTTC. Translation: CASSTTRAIYEQYF.

This chain links TRBV12-5 with TRBJ2-7, with TRBD1 as a possible D gene (5 bases). Germline CDR1 LGHNT, CDR2 FRNRAP. CDR3 length: 15 residues. V lost 4 bases and J 3 bases, leaving 16 bases between the germline ends. The CDR3 loop reads CASGSVMDKNYEQYF. CDR3 in DNA: TGTGCTAGTGGTTCCGTGATGGACAAGAACTACGAGCAGTACTTC.

V and J are TRBV7-2 and TRBJ2-3, with 7 positions matching TRBD2. J gave up 0 bases and V 1 base, and 7 bases lay outside the gene matches. The CDR3 loop spans 17 amino acids. Germline V gene lookup returns CDR1 SGHTA and CDR2 FQGNSA. DNA of the CDR3: TGTGCCAGCAGCTTAGTAGCGGGCATGCCTAGCACAGATACGCAGTATTTT. It specifies CASSLVAGMPSTDTQYF.

As for this clone: Other DNA sequences in the same sample also yield this CDR3. This chain links TRBV5-1 with TRBJ2-7, with D perhaps TRBD2 (5 bases). V lost 4 bases to trimming and J lost 3 bases, with 8 bases between them. Per the germline V gene, CDR1 is SGHRS and CDR2 is YFSETQ. This CDR3 contains 12 residues. The CDR3 DNA follows: TGCGCCAGCAGCCTGGACTTCTACGAGCAGTACTTC. It encodes CASSLDFYEQYF.

CDR3 loop: CSVGQGATNEKLFF. The CDR3 DNA follows: TGCAGCGTTGGACAGGGTGCAACTAATGAAAAACTGTTTTTT. The chain has TRBV29-1 and TRBJ1-4; 7 nucleotides agree with TRBD1. The germline V gene has CDR1 SQVTM and CDR2 ANQGSEA. The length of the CDR3 is 14 residues. V lost 4 bases to trimming and J lost 0 bases; unmatched junction nucleotides: 2. Combining the CDR3 with reference TRBV29-1 and TRBJ1-4 gives the whole variable domain SAVISQKPSRDICQRGTSLTIQCQVDSQVTMMFWYRQQPGQSLTLIATANQGSEATYESGFVIDKFPISRPNLTFSTLTVSNMSPEDSSIYLCSVGQGATNEKLFFGSGTQLSVL.

The genes are TRBV27 and TRBJ1-1; 10 positions agree with TRBD1. The CDR3 spans 14 residues. V trimming: 4 bases; J trimming: 1 base; junction bases outside the gene matches: 0. Germline V CDR1 and CDR2: MNHEY, SMNVEV (reference sequence). CDR3 coding DNA: TGTGCCAGCAGTTGGGACAGGGGGAACACTGAAGCTTTCTTT. Its translation: CASSWDRGNTEAFF.

V is TRBV4-3 and J is TRBJ1-5, with no clear D. The CDR3 runs 13 residues. CDR1 and CDR2 from the germline V gene are LGHNA and YSLEER. Trimming stripped 0 bases from V and 7 bases from J, with 7 bases between. DNA for the CDR3: TGCGCCAGCAGCCAAGATTTCAACCAGCCCCAGCATTTT. Amino acid sequence: CASSQDFNQPQHF.

This clone was counted only a few times. The chain couples TRBV30 to TRBJ2-7; no clear D gene. Germline CDR1 is GTSNPN and CDR2 is SVGIG (reference sequence). This CDR3 has 13 amino acids. Between the trimmed V and J ends, which lost 2 bases and 0 bases, there was a span of 8 bases. This chain's CDR3 is CAWSPQSSYEQYF. CDR3 DNA: TGTGCCTGGAGTCCACAGAGCTCCTACGAGCAGTACTTC. Variable domain in full (rest from reference TRBV30 and TRBJ2-7): SQTIHQWPATLVQPVGSPLSLECTVEGTSNPNLYWYRQAAGRGLQLLFYSVGIGQISSEVPQNLSASRPQDRQFILSSKKLLLSDSGFYLCAWSPQSSYEQYFGPGTRLTVT.

The V and J genes are TRBV7-6 and TRBJ2-7; TRBD2 is a possible D gene (6 bases). V shed 1 base and J shed 1 base, with 8 bases lying between them. The length of the CDR3 is 14 residues. Germline loops: CDR1 SGHVS, CDR2 FNYEAQ. DNA for the CDR3: TGTGCCAGCAGCTTAGAGGCGGGGTCCTACGAGCAGTACTTC. This translates into CASSLEAGSYEQYF.

This rearrangement joins TRBV30 to TRBJ1-1; TRBD1 is a possible D gene (6 bases). Trimming stripped 4 bases from V and 1 base from J, with 19 bases between. The CDR3 covers 16 residues. Germline V gives CDR1 GTSNPN, CDR2 SVGIG (reference sequence). Written as DNA, the CDR3 is TGTGCCTGGACCCTAGATCTCGACAGGTCGAACACTGAAGCTTTCTTT. It specifies CAWTLDLDRSNTEAFF.

The chain is built from TRBV7-2 and TRBJ2-2; D call uncertain. The CDR3 extends over 14 amino acids. Looked up from germline, CDR1 is SGHTA and CDR2 is FQGNSA. V gave up 7 bases and J gave up 7 bases, with 16 bases separating them. The CDR3 DNA is TGTGCCAGCACCCCCCTCGGGTCGGACGGGGAGCTGTTTTTT. The encoded protein is CASTPLGSDGELFF.

This clone was seen once. This CDR3 reads CASSFGGDSYEQYF. CDR3 coding DNA: TGTGCCAGCAGTTTTGGGGGGGACTCCTACGAGCAGTACTTC. The chain combines TRBV27 with TRBJ2-7; 7 bases line up with TRBD2. V lost 3 bases, J lost 0 bases, and 2 bases stayed unmatched. The CDR3 is 14 residues long. CDR1 and CDR2 from the germline V gene are MNHEY and SMNVEV (reference sequence).